This T cell receptor (beta chain) was identified in a study of control samples from healthy donors and cancer patients. The CDR3 runs 12 residues. Trimming shortened V by 4 bases and J by 7 bases, and 10 bases separated the two germline ends. Germline CDR1 KGHSH, CDR2 LQKENI. The protocol was immunoSEQ multiplex PCR, while the TCRdb copy is restricted to in-frame clones and leaves out a portion. The sample lists approximately 74,000 clones, around 93% occurring once. A single count supports this clone. The chain links TRBV18 to TRBJ1-2; D uncertain. The receptor was derived from a woman aged 30 to 39 in good health. Sequencing was done on a sample of blood. CDR3: CASSRRTAGYTF. The CDR3 DNA is TGTGCCAGCTCACGAAGGACTGCTGGCTACACCTTC.